One TCR beta chain is described in this entry. The antigen is unknown. The data stem from a study of cytomegalovirus exposure and HLA in healthy donors. Findings of the study overall: V- and J-gene trimming in TCR beta was tied to a missense DCLRE1C variant by an analysis performed later.

The CDR3 consists of 16 residues. The germline CDR1 and CDR2 sequences are SGHNT and YYREEE (reference sequence). Trimming removed 3 bases from V and 1 base from J; junction bases left unmatched: 4. In the PCR, 60 Vbeta and 13 Jbeta primers were used. Here immunoSEQ multiplex PCR was the method, and the copy in TCRdb shows in-frame clones only, minus some. The repertoire holds 95,000 to 110,000 clones, with 65% to 85% as singletons. This receptor was obtained from a young man in good health and CMV-seronegative. The chain employs TRBV5-4 and TRBJ2-3; TRBD2 agrees at 11 bases. Sequencing was performed on PBMCs. The CDR3 nucleotides are TGTGCCAGCAGCTACCCGGGACTAGCGGGCACAGATACGCAGTATTTT. Protein: CASSYPGLAGTDTQYF.